Listed here are 25 T cell receptor beta chains from one sample, sequenced in a study of neurological immune-mediated disorders. TCRdb reprocessed the 5' RACE reads via MiXCR and lists one record per CDR3 protein. The table shows tens of thousands of distinct CDR3 sequences, with 3.4% occurring only once. The sequenced material came from PBMCs. The receptors shown here come from a middle-aged man with multiple sclerosis.

This clonotype showed up many times. The chain employs TRBV29-1 and TRBJ2-7, with D tentatively TRBD1 (6 bases). This CDR3 is 15 amino acids long. Germline lookup yields CDR1 SQVTM and CDR2 ANQGSEA. The V end lost 6 bases, the J end lost 2 bases, and 20 bases lay between the germline ends. DNA for the CDR3: TGCAGCGTGCAGTGGCCGGACAGCGAGACCTACGAGCAGTACTTC. This encodes CSVQWPDSETYEQYF.

This clonotype has at least ten counts. The J gene is TRBJ2-7, the V gene TRBV12-3 or TRBV12-4, with unresolved D. V was shortened by 0 bases and J by 3 bases, with 9 bases between the two germline ends. The CDR3 runs to 14 residues. The CDR3 nucleotides are TGTGCCAGCAGTTTAGCGCTCGGTGACTACGAGCAGTACTTC. Protein: CASSLALGDYEQYF.

The sample holds many counts of this clonotype. This rearrangement joins TRBV5-1 to TRBJ1-5, with D uncertain. CDR3 length equals 15 residues. V was pared by 4 bases and J by 4 bases, with 15 bases between. Germline CDR1 is SGHRS and CDR2 is YFSETQ. The CDR3 region is CASSPTGSLNQPQHF. The CDR3 coding sequence is TGCGCCAGCAGCCCCACTGGGTCCCTAAATCAGCCCCAGCATTTT.

This clonotype was detected many times. The rearrangement uses TRBV9 and TRBJ1-5; D unresolved. Germline V gives CDR1 SGDLS, CDR2 YYNGEE. Trimming removed 0 bases at V and 3 bases at J, with 7 bases between. The CDR3 consists of 14 residues. This CDR3 is CASSVDGANQPQHF. The DNA of the CDR3 is TGTGCCAGCAGCGTAGACGGCGCCAATCAGCCCCAGCATTTT.

Regarding this clonotype: A read error is possible here, since a much larger clone lies one base away. V gene TRBV20-1 combines with J gene TRBJ1-1, with 9 bases fitting TRBD1. In germline, CDR1 is DFQATT, CDR2 SNEGSKA (reference sequence). J gave up 4 bases and V 7 bases, and 7 bases lay outside the gene matches. The CDR3 is 13 amino acids. CDR3 region: CSDNRGRSTEAFF. In DNA, the CDR3 is TGCAGTGATAACAGGGGGCGGTCCACTGAAGCTTTCTTT.

This clonotype was seen at least ten times. CDR3 amino acids: CASSVMGSDEQYF. CDR3 DNA sequence: TGTGCCAGCAGCGTCATGGGGTCCGACGAGCAGTACTTC. The chain joins TRBV9 to TRBJ2-7; D is uncertain. This CDR3 is 13 amino acids long. Trimming left V 2 bases short and J 5 bases short, with 11 bases between. CDR1 and CDR2 from the germline V gene are SGDLS and YYNGEE.

This clonotype was seen ten or more times. The V gene is TRBV7-9, the J gene TRBJ1-1; D is unresolved. This CDR3 contains 13 residues. V was shortened by 5 bases and J by 6 bases, with 13 bases between the two germline ends. CDR1 SEHNR and CDR2 FQNEAQ come from the germline V gene (reference sequence). CDR3: CASSLTTEAEAFF. CDR3 coding DNA: TGTGCCAGCAGCCTGACAACTGAGGCTGAAGCTTTCTTT. Based on the CDR3 plus reference TRBV7-9 and TRBJ1-1, the full variable domain is DTGVSQNPRHKITKRGQNVTFRCDPISEHNRLYWYRQTLGQGPEFLTYFQNEAQLEKSRLLSDRFSAERPKGSFSTLEIQRTEQGDSAMYLCASSLTTEAEAFFGQGTRLTVV.

This clonotype has a count of ten or more. The chain combines TRBV20-1 with TRBJ1-3; D call uncertain. V was pared by 3 bases and J by 4 bases, with 7 bases between. The germline V gene encodes CDR1 DFQATT and CDR2 SNEGSKA (reference sequence). The CDR3 consists of 12 residues. This CDR3 is CSASSAGNTIYF. The CDR3 nucleotides are TGCAGTGCTAGTAGCGCCGGAAACACCATATATTTT.

This clonotype was counted many times. This chain connects TRBV5-1 to TRBJ2-3; D assignment may be TRBD1 or TRBD2 (5 bases each). CDR3 length equals 16 residues. Looked up from germline, CDR1 is SGHRS and CDR2 is YFSETQ. V lost 1 base and J 0 bases, leaving 12 bases between the germline ends. The DNA of the CDR3 is TGCGCCAGCAGCTTGCGGGGCGGTACTAGCACAGATACGCAGTATTTT. Translation gives CASSLRGGTSTDTQYF.

In this sample, this clonotype turned up many times. The V gene is TRBV5-1, the J gene TRBJ2-3; D not certain. The CDR3 length is 15 residues. Trimming left V 0 bases short and J 5 bases short, with 13 bases between. CDR1 SGHRS and CDR2 YFSETQ come from the germline V gene. The CDR3 here is CASSLASARGDTQYF. The DNA of the CDR3 is TGCGCCAGCAGCTTGGCCTCGGCACGAGGAGATACGCAGTATTTT.

This clonotype was observed at least ten times. The gene calls are TRBV9 and TRBJ1-3; D is unclear. The germline V gene has CDR1 SGDLS and CDR2 YYNGEE. CDR3 length: 15 amino acids. V lost 4 bases and J lost 4, with 15 bases in between. The CDR3 nucleotides read TGTGCCAGCAGCCCCGCCTTTGGGCAGGGAAACACCATATATTTT. It encodes CASSPAFGQGNTIYF.

The sample holds many counts of this clonotype. The CDR3 DNA sequence: TGTGCCAGCACCACCCTTAGCGGGAGTGGTGAGCAGTTCTTC. Protein product: CASTTLSGSGEQFF. This rearrangement joins TRBV12-3 or TRBV12-4 to TRBJ2-1; 9 nucleotides line up with TRBD2. The CDR3 contains 14 residues. Trimming took 7 bases from V and 9 from J; bases not matched to a gene: 10.

This clonotype came up many times. The chain links TRBV14 to TRBJ2-3; D gene uncertain. Germline values: CDR1 SGHDN, CDR2 FVKESK. The CDR3 loop spans 14 amino acids. Trimming cost V 7 bases and J 0 bases, with 11 bases left between them. The CDR3 DNA is TGTGCCAGCAAGTCTGATACTAGCACAGATACGCAGTATTTT. This sequence encodes CASKSDTSTDTQYF.

This clonotype was observed a few times. A single base separates this from a much larger clone, so it may be a read error. The chain employs TRBV20-1 and TRBJ1-6; no firm D call. Germline CDR1 reads DFQATT; CDR2 reads SNEGSKA (reference sequence). The CDR3 has 13 residues. The CDR3 bases are TGCAGTGCCTTGGCAGGTGATAATTCACCCCTCAACTTT. This codes for CSALAGDNSPLNF.

This clonotype was seen ten or more times. This chain uses TRBV5-1 with TRBJ2-3; D gene unclear. Trimming left V 4 bases short and J 2 bases short, with 14 bases between. The CDR3 contains 15 residues. Germline CDR1 and CDR2: SGHRS and YFSETQ. The DNA of the CDR3 is TGCGCCAGCAGCACTGGAGCGCGCACCACAGATACGCAGTATTTT. Residues: CASSTGARTTDTQYF.

There are many counts of this clonotype. The chain employs TRBV12-3 or TRBV12-4 and TRBJ2-7; 10 bases line up with TRBD1. There are 15 residues in the CDR3. V dropped 5 bases and J dropped 6; count of bases not matched to a gene: 10. This CDR3 is CASSPQGQGYGEQYF. The CDR3 DNA follows: TGTGCCAGCAGTCCGCAGGGACAGGGGTATGGCGAGCAGTACTTC.

This clonotype was counted ten times or more. The chain is built from TRBV20-1 and TRBJ2-4; D might be TRBD2 (5 bases). CDR3 size: 14 residues. V lost 6 bases to trimming and J lost 0 bases, with 12 bases between them. Germline values: CDR1 DFQATT, CDR2 SNEGSKA (reference sequence). CDR3 in DNA: TGCAGTGCCAGTCGTGGGAGAGCCAAAAACATTCAGTACTTC. This translates into CSASRGRAKNIQYF.

This clonotype was seen at least ten times. The chain uses TRBV29-1 and TRBJ2-1; D is ambiguous. Germline V gene data show CDR1 as SQVTM and CDR2 as ANQGSEA. V was clipped by 4 bases and J by 6 bases, with 16 bases between them. The CDR3 has 14 amino acids. CDR3 bases: TGCAGCGTTGGCCCGAAAGGCGGAACCAATGAGCAGTTCTTC. It encodes CSVGPKGGTNEQFF.

This clonotype was seen repeatedly, ten times or more. The DNA of the CDR3 is TGTGCCAGCAGCCTCATTAGCGGGGGGGCAGAGCTGTTTTTT. This sequence encodes CASSLISGGAELFF. The chain combines TRBV3-1 with TRBJ2-2; 11 bases fit TRBD2. The CDR3 loop spans 14 amino acids. CDR1 LGHDT and CDR2 YNNKEL come from the germline V gene (reference sequence). The V and J ends lost 4 bases and 11 bases, in that order; junction bases with no gene match: 6.

This clonotype has ten or more counts. The rearrangement links TRBV20-1 to TRBJ2-1; TRBD2 matches 10 bases. The CDR3 totals 16 residues. Trimming took 0 bases from V and 6 from J; bases not matched to a gene: 8. Germline V gene lookup returns CDR1 DFQATT and CDR2 SNEGSKA (reference sequence). The CDR3 nucleotides are TGCAGTGCTAGAGATATGGAGCGGGAGGGGCTCAATGAGCAGTTCTTC. It yields the protein CSARDMEREGLNEQFF.

The chain uses TRBV10-2 and TRBJ2-5; 10 bases are a match to TRBD2. This CDR3 contains 14 residues. V lost 8 bases to trimming and J lost 4 bases; unmatched junction nucleotides: 7. Germline CDR1 WSHSY, CDR2 SAAADI. This CDR3 reads CASCLLAGAETQYF. CDR3 coding DNA: TGCGCCAGCTGCCTCCTAGCGGGAGCAGAGACCCAGTACTTC.

This clonotype was counted at least ten times. V gene TRBV3-1 combines with J gene TRBJ2-1, with D hard to call. In germline, CDR1 is LGHDT, CDR2 YNNKEL (reference sequence). V was clipped by 1 base and J by 8 bases, with 9 bases between them. The CDR3 contains 13 residues. CDR3 nucleotides: TGTGCCAGCAGCCAAGTCAGTGCCTATGAGCAGTTCTTC. This sequence encodes CASSQVSAYEQFF.

This clonotype was observed a few times. A much more abundant neighbour one base away suggests this may be a read error. The chain recombines TRBV6-5 with TRBJ2-2; D is unresolved. Germline V gene sequence: CDR1 MNHEY, CDR2 SVGAGI. CDR3 length equals 16 residues. Trimming removed 7 bases at V and 1 base at J, with 16 bases between. The DNA of the CDR3 is TGTGCCAGCAATCCGAAGATGGGGAAGAACACCGGGGAGCTGTTTTTT. As protein: CASNPKMGKNTGELFF.

This clonotype was counted a few times. This chain connects TRBV18 to TRBJ2-6; 9 nucleotides line up with TRBD1. The CDR3 has 14 amino acids. The germline gives CDR1 KGHSH, CDR2 LQKENI. V lost 5 bases to trimming and J lost 7 bases; unmatched junction nucleotides: 3. The CDR3 DNA follows: TGTGCCAGCTCAGCGGACAGGGGAGCCAACGTCCTGACTTTC. Its protein product is CASSADRGANVLTF. Based on the CDR3 plus reference TRBV18 and TRBJ2-6, the full variable domain is NAGVMQNPRHLVRRRGQEARLRCSPMKGHSHVYWYRQLPEEGLKFMVYLQKENIIDESGMPKERFSAEFPKEGPSILRIQQVVRGDSAAYFCASSADRGANVLTFGAGSRLTVL.

This clonotype was picked up many times. The chain links TRBV30 to TRBJ2-7; D ambiguous. V lost 0 bases to trimming and J lost 2 bases, with 11 bases between them. This CDR3 contains 14 residues. From germline, CDR1 is GTSNPN and CDR2 SVGIG (reference sequence). CDR3 region: CAWSVGSGPYEQYF. CDR3 nucleotides: TGTGCCTGGAGTGTTGGGTCCGGCCCCTACGAGCAGTACTTC.